The TCR beta chain described here comes from a study of T-cell reconstitution after alpha-beta-depleted transplantation in children. The CDR3 is 17 amino acids. The germline CDR1 and CDR2 sequences are LGHDT and YNNKEL (reference sequence). Germline trimming cut 1 base from V and 3 bases from J; bases unmatched to any gene: 8. Preparation of the TCRbeta library used unique molecular identifiers. TCRdb re-called the PCR reads through MiXCR, storing one row per CDR3 protein. Seen here are 200,000 to 250,000 distinct CDR3 sequences, around 8% observed once, and the top ten hold approximately 6%. Study results and caveats: As was reported, about two months after transplant, alpha-beta T cells came from several hundred expanded graft clones. Hyperexpanded clones declined; after one year, newly produced T cells mostly supplied diversity. TCRbeta diversity was high at day 60 in some patients (a result of surviving recipient T cells and thymic progenitors).

This clonotype was found many times. Its antigen is not known. This TCR derives from a male patient aged 5 to 17 who had a stem cell transplant for acute lymphoblastic leukemia, so the T cells may come from the graft donor. The V call is TRBV3-1, the J call TRBJ2-5; 10 nucleotides match TRBD2. Sequenced here: PBMCs, mostly from graft donor cells, sampled 180 days after TCRalphabeta/CD19-depleted stem cell transplant. CDR3 loop: CASSQARKLAGEETQYF. The CDR3 DNA is TGTGCCAGCAGCCAAGCGCGGAAGCTAGCGGGAGAAGAGACCCAGTACTTC.